Reported below is one TCR beta chain. The sample carries other DNA sequences with the same CDR3. These data originate in a study of blood T cell repertoires in COVID-19. Turning to the study itself: The United States, Italy and Spain provided the acute and convalescent COVID-19 samples. Sample material is recorded as cDNA or gDNA derived from T cells, B-cell-depleted T cells, or PBMCs.

V was clipped by 3 bases and J by 5 bases, with 7 bases between them. This CDR3 spans 12 amino acids. CDR1 is KGHSH, CDR2 LQKENI, per germline. As processed by the authors: The assay estimated nucleated cells by amplifying reference gene primers. Profiled with immunoSEQ multiplex PCR; TCRdb holds only in-frame clones, not every one. V, J and clone size derive from that table, while D and trimming were established from the DNA sequence. The sample has over 300,000 clones, more than 80% seen once. The chain joins TRBV18 to TRBJ1-1, with no clear D. The sequenced sample consisted of peripheral blood. The TCR originated in a man between 18 and 35 years old who had recovered from COVID-19. CDR3 in DNA: TGTGCCAGCTCACCCCGGGAGACTGAAGCTTTCTTT. As protein: CASSPRETEAFF.